The 14 T cell receptor beta chains presented below share a single source sample, sequenced in a study of glioma-infiltrating T cells after dendritic cell vaccination. Clones were sequenced by immunoSEQ multiplex PCR, and TCRdb holds only the in-frame ones, with some missing. This sample has tens of thousands of clones, with more than 75% found just once. The specimen comprised blood, sampled before dendritic cell vaccination. Source of these receptors: a human donor with glioblastoma.

This chain uses TRBV10-3 with TRBJ2-1, with D maybe TRBD1 (6 bases). The CDR3 is 14 amino acids. Germline values: CDR1 ENHRY, CDR2 SYGVKD. Trimming took off 5 bases at V and 3 bases at J, with 11 bases between the two ends. CDR3 sequence: CAISMDRGYNEQFF. CDR3 nucleotide sequence: TGTGCCATCAGTATGGACAGAGGCTACAATGAGCAGTTCTTC.

The chain combines TRBV5-1 with TRBJ2-1; 10 nucleotides align to TRBD2. V shed 4 bases, J shed 3 bases, and the junction held 4 bases outside the gene matches. Per germline, CDR1 SGHRS and CDR2 YFSETQ. This CDR3 has 15 residues. The CDR3 spells CASSRTSGNYNEQFF. CDR3 nucleotide sequence: TGCGCCAGCAGCAGGACTAGCGGAAACTACAATGAGCAGTTCTTC.

The genes are TRBV5-4 and TRBJ2-2, with 8 bases matching TRBD2. Trimming took 3 bases from V and 4 from J; bases not matched to a gene: 5. From germline, CDR1 is SGHNT and CDR2 YYREEE (reference sequence). This CDR3 is built from 15 residues. The CDR3, as DNA: TGTGCCAGCAGCTGGGGTACTAGCGGCACCGGGGAGCTGTTTTTT. This sequence encodes CASSWGTSGTGELFF.

The chain's CDR3 is CASSLGTGLISEQYF. The DNA of the CDR3 is TGCGCCAGCAGCTTGGGGACAGGGTTGATCTCCGAGCAGTACTTC. The genes are TRBV5-1 and TRBJ2-7; TRBD1 agrees at 8 bases. Trimming at V came to 0 bases and at J to 6 bases, leaving 8 bases not matched to a gene. The CDR3 has 15 residues. Germline V gene sequence: CDR1 SGHRS, CDR2 YFSETQ. Full variable domain (outside the CDR3, taken from reference TRBV5-1 and TRBJ2-7): KAGVTQTPRYLIKTRGQQVTLSCSPISGHRSVSWYQQTPGQGLQFLFEYFSETQRNKGNFPGRFSGRQFSNSRSEMNVSTLELGDSALYLCASSLGTGLISEQYFGPGTRLTVT.

J is TRBJ2-7 and V is TRBV7-9, with TRBD2 matching over 7 bases. From germline, CDR1 is SEHNR and CDR2 FQNEAQ (reference sequence). This CDR3 region has 14 residues. Unmatched junction bases numbered 0, after V lost 1 base and J lost 0 bases. CDR3 sequence: CASSLERGSYEQYF. The CDR3 nucleotides are TGTGCCAGCAGCTTAGAGCGGGGCTCCTACGAGCAGTACTTC. Drawing the rest from reference TRBV7-9 and TRBJ2-7, the complete variable domain is DTGVSQNPRHKITKRGQNVTFRCDPISEHNRLYWYRQTLGQGPEFLTYFQNEAQLEKSRLLSDRFSAERPKGSFSTLEIQRTEQGDSAMYLCASSLERGSYEQYFGPGTRLTVT.

The chain combines TRBV10-1 with TRBJ2-3; D is unresolved. CDR1 WNHNN and CDR2 SYGVQD come from the germline V gene (reference sequence). Trimming removed 4 bases from V and 2 bases from J, with 7 bases in between. This CDR3 contains 13 residues. The CDR3, as DNA: TGCGCCAGCAGTGCAGGATACACAGATACGCAGTATTTT. It translates to CASSAGYTDTQYF.

This chain uses TRBV7-2 with TRBJ2-5; 14 bases are shared with TRBD2. The CDR3 is 16 residues long. Germline V gives CDR1 SGHTA, CDR2 FQGNSA. J was trimmed by 6 bases and V by 3 bases; bases with no gene match: 6. CDR3 in amino acids: CASSLGLAGVLKTQYF. The CDR3 coding sequence is TGTGCCAGCAGCTTGGGACTAGCGGGAGTTCTAAAGACCCAGTACTTC.

This clone was picked up a small number of times. The V and J genes are TRBV12-2 and TRBJ2-2; no check of the table's D call, TRBD2, against the DNA was made. TRBV12-2 is annotated as a pseudogene. The CDR3 spans 18 residues. CDR3 protein: CASRPARAPRDFAGELFF. The DNA of the CDR3 is TGTGCAAGTCGCCCAGCGCGGGCGCCCCGGGATTTCGCCGGGGAGCTGTTTTTT.

This chain joins TRBV11-2 and TRBJ2-7, with 8 bases that match TRBD2. Germline CDR1 SGHAT, CDR2 FQNNGV. Trimming removed 3 bases from V and 5 bases from J; junction bases left unmatched: 6. The CDR3 is 14 amino acids. The CDR3 DNA reads as TGTGCCAGCAGCTTTTCCGGGGGGGGCAACGAGCAGTACTTC. Residues: CASSFSGGGNEQYF.

The chain links TRBV27 to TRBJ1-1; D remains ambiguous. The CDR3 covers 13 residues. V was pared by 5 bases and J by 0 bases, with 7 bases between. CDR1 and CDR2 (germline): MNHEY, SMNVEV (reference sequence). The CDR3 DNA reads TGTGCCAGCAGTCCCGGGATGAACACTGAAGCTTTCTTT. It is translated as CASSPGMNTEAFF.

The V gene is TRBV6-6, the J gene TRBJ1-5; 8 bases are a match to TRBD1. This CDR3 comprises 16 residues. The ends lost 6 bases at V and 2 bases at J; junction bases unmatched: 9. The germline CDR1 and CDR2 sequences are MNHNY and SVGAGI (reference sequence). This CDR3 is CASSPPGGMGNQPQHF. The CDR3 coding sequence is TGTGCCAGCAGCCCGCCAGGGGGCATGGGCAATCAGCCCCAGCATTTT.

This chain links TRBV7-6 with TRBJ2-1, with TRBD2 matching over 10 bases. After removal of 6 bases from V and 9 bases from J, the junction contained 20 bases not matched to a gene. In germline, CDR1 is SGHVS, CDR2 FNYEAQ. The CDR3 has 18 residues. CDR3 region: CASSLRLAGPKGVAEQFF. CDR3 DNA: TGTGCCAGCAGTCTCCGACTAGCGGGTCCTAAGGGGGTGGCTGAGCAGTTCTTC. The full variable domain, with the rest looked up from reference TRBV7-6 and TRBJ2-1, is GAGVSQSPRYKVTKRGQDVALRCDPISGHVSLYWYRQALGQGPEFLTYFNYEAQQDKSGLPNDRFSAERPEGSISTLTIQRTEQRDSAMYRCASSLRLAGPKGVAEQFFGPGTRLTVL.

The rearrangement links TRBV29-1 to TRBJ2-7; 10 nucleotides match TRBD2. Germline CDR1 and CDR2: SQVTM and ANQGSEA. The CDR3 consists of 13 residues. V lost 6 bases and J lost 2; bases outside the gene matches: 4. The CDR3 loop is CSVGLAATYEQYF. The CDR3 nucleotides read TGCAGCGTCGGACTAGCGGCAACCTACGAGCAGTACTTC.

The rearrangement uses TRBV7-9 and TRBJ1-1; 10 nucleotides align to TRBD1. Germline CDR1 is SEHNR and CDR2 is FQNEAQ (reference sequence). The CDR3 totals 14 residues. The J segment lost 5 bases and the V segment lost 4 bases, leaving 4 bases of the junction unmatched. The CDR3 region has the DNA TGTGCCAGCAGCTGGACAGGGGGGGGAACTGAAGCTTTCTTT. Protein: CASSWTGGGTEAFF.